The sequence of this T cell receptor beta chain was determined in a study of T cells after yellow fever vaccination. As to this clonotype: Its antigen remains unknown. A much larger clone is a single base away; this may be a read error.

Study-wide findings and caveats: Subsequent to the booster, the majority of primary-vaccination clones reappeared (roughly 96% CD4, about 90% CD8).

Using its own MiXCR run on the 5' RACE reads, TCRdb lists one record per CDR3 protein. The sample records under 70,000 distinct CDR3 sequences, more than 5.5% being singletons. The CDR3 is 15 residues long. The germline gives CDR1 MNHEY, CDR2 SMNVEV (reference sequence). V was cut by 0 bases and J by 3 bases, with 11 bases left in between. This chain connects TRBV27 to TRBJ2-5, with TRBD2 as a possible D gene (6 bases). This sample comprised CD8+ T cells sorted from PBMCs, obtained on the day of the first yellow fever vaccination. This receptor was identified in a man aged 18 to 29 who received the YFV17D yellow fever vaccine. The CDR3 spells CASSLSSGGEETQYF. CDR3 in DNA: TGTGCCAGCAGTTTATCGTCTGGCGGGGAAGAGACCCAGTACTTC.